This is a list of T cell receptor beta chains from one sample in a study of OX40 agonist ivuxolimab in advanced cancers. Assay: immunoSEQ multiplex PCR; the TCRdb copy retains only in-frame clones and omits some. This table holds more than 30,000 clones, approximately 86% found once. Source: CD4+ or CD8+ T cells sorted from blood, taken in a trial of the OX40 agonist ivuxolimab. The receptors stem from an adult with an advanced solid tumor such as melanoma, head and neck, liver or kidney cancer. Both conserved end residues are part of each CDR3. A D gene is named only where the DNA matches it firmly. Some rows mark clone size as missing; the rest say once, few, many or name a class of expanded clone.

clone size	J gene	D gene	V gene	CDR3 protein	CDR3 DNA
NA	TRBJ1-1	NA	TRBV7-8	CASSLMGSTEAFF	TGTGCCAGCAGCTTAATGGGCTCCACTGAAGCTTTCTTT
NA	TRBJ1-2	NA	TRBV5-1	CASSLVSGVNGCTF	TGCGCCAGCAGCTTGGTTTCAGGGGTGAATGGCTGCACCTTC
few	TRBJ1-1	NA	TRBV5-1	CASSFPPNTEAFF	TGCGCCAGCAGCTTTCCTCCGAACACTGAAGCTTTCTTT
few	TRBJ1-5	NA	TRBV6-1	CASGRGSNQPQHF	TGTGCCAGCGGTAGGGGTAGCAATCAGCCCCAGCATTTT
NA	TRBJ1-3	NA	TRBV6-1	CASTKQDSGNTIYF	TGTGCCAGCACCAAGCAAGACTCTGGAAACACCATATATTTT
NA	TRBJ1-1	NA	TRBV5-1	CASSTTPNTEAFF	TGCGCCAGCAGTACCACACCCAACACTGAAGCTTTCTTT
few	TRBJ2-3	TRBD2	TRBV11-3	CASSSGGVTDTQYF	TGTGCCAGCAGCTCCGGGGGGGTGACAGATACGCAGTATTTT
few	TRBJ1-2	NA	TRBV18	CASSPSVREGGYTF	TGTGCCAGCTCACCAAGTGTCCGGGAAGGAGGCTACACCTTC
NA	TRBJ2-1	NA	TRBV7-3	CASSLLAGAFYNEQFF	TGTGCCAGCAGCTTACTCGCGGGGGCCTTCTACAATGAGCAGTTCTTC
NA	TRBJ2-7	NA	TRBV7-9	CASAGAEQYF	TGTGCCAGCGCAGGGGCCGAGCAGTACTTC
NA	TRBJ2-1	NA	TRBV2	CASSGVGLPTKQFF	TGTGCCAGCAGTGGGGTGGGATTGCCCACTAAGCAGTTCTTC
NA	TRBJ1-2	NA	TRBV27	CASRPPGRIFYGYTF	TGTGCCAGCAGACCCCCGGGACGGATATTCTATGGCTACACCTTC
NA	TRBJ1-4	NA	TRBV18	CASSQEGPPEKLFF	TGTGCCAGCTCACAGGAGGGACCCCCCGAAAAACTGTTTTTT
NA	TRBJ2-2	NA	TRBV6-1	CASYSGLNTGELFF	TGTGCCAGCTACTCAGGGTTGAACACCGGGGAGCTGTTTTTT
NA	TRBJ2-1	TRBD2	TRBV2	CAGRDYRNEQFF	TGTGCCGGCCGGGACTATCGAAATGAGCAGTTCTTC